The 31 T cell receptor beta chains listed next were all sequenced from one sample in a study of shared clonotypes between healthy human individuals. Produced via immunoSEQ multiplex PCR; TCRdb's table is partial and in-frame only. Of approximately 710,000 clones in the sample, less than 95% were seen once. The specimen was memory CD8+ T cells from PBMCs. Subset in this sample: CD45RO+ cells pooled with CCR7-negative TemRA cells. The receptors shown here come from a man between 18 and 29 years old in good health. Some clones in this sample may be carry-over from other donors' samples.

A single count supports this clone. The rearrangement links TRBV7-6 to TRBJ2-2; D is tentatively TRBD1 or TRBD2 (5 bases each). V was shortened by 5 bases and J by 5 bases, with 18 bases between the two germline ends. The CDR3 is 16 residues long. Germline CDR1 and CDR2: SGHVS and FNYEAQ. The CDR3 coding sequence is TGTGCCAGCAGCCCGGTCCAACCTGGGGGAACCGGGGAGCTGTTTTTT. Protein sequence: CASSPVQPGGTGELFF.

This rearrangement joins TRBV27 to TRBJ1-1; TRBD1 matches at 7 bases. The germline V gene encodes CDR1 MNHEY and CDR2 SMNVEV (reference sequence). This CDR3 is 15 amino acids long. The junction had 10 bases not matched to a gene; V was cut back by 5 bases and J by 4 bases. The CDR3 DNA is TGTGCCAGCAGTCTCCAACAGGGGAGGAGCACTGAAGCTTTCTTT. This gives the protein CASSLQQGRSTEAFF.

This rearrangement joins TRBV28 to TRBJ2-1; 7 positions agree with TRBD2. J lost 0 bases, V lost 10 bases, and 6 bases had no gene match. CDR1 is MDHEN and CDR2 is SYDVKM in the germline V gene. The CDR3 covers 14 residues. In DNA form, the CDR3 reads TGTGCCACCGTAGCGGGCCTCTCCTACAATGAGCAGTTCTTC. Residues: CATVAGLSYNEQFF.

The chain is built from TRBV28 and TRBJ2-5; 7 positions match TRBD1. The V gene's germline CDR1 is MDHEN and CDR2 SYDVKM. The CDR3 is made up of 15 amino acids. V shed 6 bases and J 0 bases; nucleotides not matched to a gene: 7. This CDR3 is CASRWTGENQETQYF. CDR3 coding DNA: TGTGCCAGCAGATGGACAGGAGAGAACCAAGAGACCCAGTACTTC.

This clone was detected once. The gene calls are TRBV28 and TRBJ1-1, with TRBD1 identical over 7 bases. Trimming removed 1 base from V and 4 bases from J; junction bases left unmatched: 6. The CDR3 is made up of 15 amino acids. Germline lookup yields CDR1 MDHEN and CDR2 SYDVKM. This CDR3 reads CASSLFRQGVTEAFF. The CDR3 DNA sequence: TGTGCCAGCAGTTTATTTCGGCAGGGGGTCACTGAAGCTTTCTTT.

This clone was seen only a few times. The CDR3 region is CASSYLAENTGELFF. CDR3 bases: TGTGCCAGCAGTTACCTTGCGGAGAACACCGGGGAGCTGTTTTTT. J is TRBJ2-2 and V is TRBV6-5; the D is unclear. CDR3 length equals 15 residues. Germline loops: CDR1 MNHEY, CDR2 SVGAGI. The germline V and J ends were trimmed by 2 bases and 1 base, with 8 bases remaining between them.

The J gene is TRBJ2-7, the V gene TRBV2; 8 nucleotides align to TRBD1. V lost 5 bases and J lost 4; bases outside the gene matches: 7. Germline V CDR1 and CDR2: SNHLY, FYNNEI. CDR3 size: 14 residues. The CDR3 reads CASSSLQGAYEQYF. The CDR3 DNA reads TGTGCCAGCAGTAGCTTGCAGGGGGCGTACGAGCAGTACTTC.

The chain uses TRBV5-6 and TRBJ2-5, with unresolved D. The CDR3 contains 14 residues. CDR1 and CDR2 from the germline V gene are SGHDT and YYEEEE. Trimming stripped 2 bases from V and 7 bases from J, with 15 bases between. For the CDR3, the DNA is TGTGCCAGCAGCTTTGGTAGGACGAAGGGGACCCAGTACTTC. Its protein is CASSFGRTKGTQYF.

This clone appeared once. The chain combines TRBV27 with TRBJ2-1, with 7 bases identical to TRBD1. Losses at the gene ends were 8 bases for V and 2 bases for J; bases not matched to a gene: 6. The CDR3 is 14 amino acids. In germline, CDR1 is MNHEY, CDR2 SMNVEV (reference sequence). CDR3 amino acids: CASYDRATYNEQFF. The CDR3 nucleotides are TGTGCCAGCTACGACAGGGCCACCTACAATGAGCAGTTCTTC.

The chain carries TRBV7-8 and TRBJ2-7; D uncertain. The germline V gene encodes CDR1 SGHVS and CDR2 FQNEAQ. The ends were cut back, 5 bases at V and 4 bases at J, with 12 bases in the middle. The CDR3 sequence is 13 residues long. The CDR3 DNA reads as TGTGCCAGCAGCGCGCGCCCCGGGTACGAGCAGTACTTC. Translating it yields CASSARPGYEQYF.

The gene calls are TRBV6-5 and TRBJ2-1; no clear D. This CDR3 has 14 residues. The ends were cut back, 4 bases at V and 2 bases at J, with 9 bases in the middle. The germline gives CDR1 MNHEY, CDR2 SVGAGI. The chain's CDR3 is CASSSGLAYNEQFF. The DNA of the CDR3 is TGTGCCAGCAGTTCGGGCTTGGCCTACAATGAGCAGTTCTTC.

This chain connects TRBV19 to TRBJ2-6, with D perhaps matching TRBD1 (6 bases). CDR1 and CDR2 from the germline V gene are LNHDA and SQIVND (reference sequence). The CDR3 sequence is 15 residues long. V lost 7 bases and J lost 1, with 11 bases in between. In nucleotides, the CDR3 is TGTGCCAGTACTGACGACAGGTCTGGGGCCAACGTCCTGACTTTC. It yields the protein CASTDDRSGANVLTF.

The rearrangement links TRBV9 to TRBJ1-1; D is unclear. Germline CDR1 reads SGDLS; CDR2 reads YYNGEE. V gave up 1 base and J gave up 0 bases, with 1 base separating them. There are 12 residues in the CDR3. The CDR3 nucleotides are TGTGCCAGCAGCGTAATGAACACTGAAGCTTTCTTT. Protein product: CASSVMNTEAFF.

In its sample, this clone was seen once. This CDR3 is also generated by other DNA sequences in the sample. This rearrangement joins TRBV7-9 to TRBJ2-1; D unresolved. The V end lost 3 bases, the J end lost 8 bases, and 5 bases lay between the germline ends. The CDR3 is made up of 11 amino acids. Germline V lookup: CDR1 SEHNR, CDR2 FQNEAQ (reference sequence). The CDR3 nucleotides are TGTGCCAGCAGCTTGGGTGATGAGCAGTTCTTC. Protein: CASSLGDEQFF.

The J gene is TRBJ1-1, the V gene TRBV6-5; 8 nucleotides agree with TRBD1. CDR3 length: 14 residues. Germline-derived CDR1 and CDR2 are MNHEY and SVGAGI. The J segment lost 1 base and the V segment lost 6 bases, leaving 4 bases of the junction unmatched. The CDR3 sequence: CASSPGQENTEAFF. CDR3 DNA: TGTGCCAGCAGCCCGGGACAGGAGAACACTGAAGCTTTCTTT.

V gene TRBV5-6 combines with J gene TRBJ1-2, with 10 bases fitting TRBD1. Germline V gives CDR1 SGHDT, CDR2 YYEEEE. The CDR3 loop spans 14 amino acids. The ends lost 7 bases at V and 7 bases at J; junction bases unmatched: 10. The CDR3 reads CASGDRGRFTGYTF. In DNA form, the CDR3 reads TGTGCCAGCGGCGACAGGGGGCGTTTCACTGGCTACACCTTC. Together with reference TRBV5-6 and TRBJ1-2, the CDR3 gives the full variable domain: DAGVTQSPTHLIKTRGQQVTLRCSPKSGHDTVSWYQQALGQGPQFIFQYYEEEERQRGNFPDRFSGHQFPNYSSELNVNALLLGDSALYLCASGDRGRFTGYTFGSGTRLTVV.

CDR3 in DNA: TGTGCCAGCAGTTTACCCCTCGACGGGAGAACGTACAATGAGCAGTTCTTC. Protein sequence: CASSLPLDGRTYNEQFF. The rearrangement links TRBV28 to TRBJ2-1; weak D call: TRBD2 (6 bases). V was shortened by 2 bases and J by 4 bases, with 18 bases between the two germline ends. This CDR3 has 17 residues. The V gene's germline CDR1 is MDHEN and CDR2 SYDVKM.

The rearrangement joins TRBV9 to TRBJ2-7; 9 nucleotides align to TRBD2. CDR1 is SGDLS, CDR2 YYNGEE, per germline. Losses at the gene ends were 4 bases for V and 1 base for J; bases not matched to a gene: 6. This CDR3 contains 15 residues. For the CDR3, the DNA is TGTGCCAGCAGCCCCGGGACTAGCAGATCCTACGAGCAGTACTTC. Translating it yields CASSPGTSRSYEQYF.

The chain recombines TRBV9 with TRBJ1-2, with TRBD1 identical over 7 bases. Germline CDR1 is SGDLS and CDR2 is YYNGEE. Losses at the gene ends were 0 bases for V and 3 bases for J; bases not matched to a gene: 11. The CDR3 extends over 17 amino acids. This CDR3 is CASSVASRGDRDYGYTF. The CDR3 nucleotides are TGTGCCAGCAGCGTAGCCTCACGAGGTGACAGGGACTATGGCTACACCTTC.

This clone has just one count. CDR3 coding DNA: TGTGCCAGCAGCACGCAGACAGGGGCCCCTGGCTACACCTTC. Translated: CASSTQTGAPGYTF. The chain is built from TRBV9 and TRBJ1-2; TRBD1 aligns across 8 bases. The germline CDR1 and CDR2 sequences are SGDLS and YYNGEE. The CDR3 runs to 14 residues. The trim removed 4 bases at V and 7 bases at J, leaving 9 bases unmatched.

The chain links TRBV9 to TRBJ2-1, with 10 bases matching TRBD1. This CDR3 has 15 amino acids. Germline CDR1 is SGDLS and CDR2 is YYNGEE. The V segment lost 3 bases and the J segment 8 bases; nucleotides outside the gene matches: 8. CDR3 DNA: TGTGCCAGCAGCGAGAGACAGGGGGCGACGGATGAGCAGTTCTTC. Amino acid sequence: CASSERQGATDEQFF.

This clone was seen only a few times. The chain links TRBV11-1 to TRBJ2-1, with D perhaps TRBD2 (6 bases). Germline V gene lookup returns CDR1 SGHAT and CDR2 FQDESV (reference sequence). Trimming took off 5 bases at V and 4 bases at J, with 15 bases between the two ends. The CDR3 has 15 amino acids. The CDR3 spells CASSPDSGRYNEQFF. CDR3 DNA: TGTGCCAGCAGCCCGGACTCAGGGAGGTACAATGAGCAGTTCTTC.

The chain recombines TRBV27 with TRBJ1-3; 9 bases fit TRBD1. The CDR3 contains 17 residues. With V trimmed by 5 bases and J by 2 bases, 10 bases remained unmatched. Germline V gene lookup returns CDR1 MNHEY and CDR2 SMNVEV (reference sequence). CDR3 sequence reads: CASSPRTGEGTGNTIYF. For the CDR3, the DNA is TGTGCCAGCAGTCCCCGGACAGGGGAGGGAACTGGAAACACCATATATTTT.

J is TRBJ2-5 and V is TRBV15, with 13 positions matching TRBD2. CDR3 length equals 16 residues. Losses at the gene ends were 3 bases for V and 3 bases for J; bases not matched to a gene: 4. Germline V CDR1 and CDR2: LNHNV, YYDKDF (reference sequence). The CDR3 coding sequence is TGTGCCACCAGCAGTGGACTAGCGGGAGTCAAAGAGACCCAGTACTTC. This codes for CATSSGLAGVKETQYF.

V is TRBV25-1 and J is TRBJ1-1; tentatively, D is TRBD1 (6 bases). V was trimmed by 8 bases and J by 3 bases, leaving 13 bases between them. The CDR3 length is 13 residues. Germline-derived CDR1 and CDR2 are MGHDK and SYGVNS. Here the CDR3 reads CASGGGGYTEAFF. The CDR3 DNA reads TGTGCCAGCGGGGGAGGGGGGTACACTGAAGCTTTCTTT.

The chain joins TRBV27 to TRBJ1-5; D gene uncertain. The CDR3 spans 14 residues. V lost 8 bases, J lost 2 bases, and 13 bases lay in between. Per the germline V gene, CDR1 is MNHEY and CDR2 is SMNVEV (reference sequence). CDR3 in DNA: TGTGCCAGCCGCTTATATAGTGGCAATCAGCCCCAGCATTTT. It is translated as CASRLYSGNQPQHF.

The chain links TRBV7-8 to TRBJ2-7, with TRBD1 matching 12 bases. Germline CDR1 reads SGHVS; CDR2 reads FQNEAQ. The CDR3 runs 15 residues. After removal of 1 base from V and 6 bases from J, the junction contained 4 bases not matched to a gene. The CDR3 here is CASSLVGTGGIEQYF. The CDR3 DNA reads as TGTGCCAGCAGCTTAGTGGGGACAGGGGGCATCGAGCAGTACTTC.

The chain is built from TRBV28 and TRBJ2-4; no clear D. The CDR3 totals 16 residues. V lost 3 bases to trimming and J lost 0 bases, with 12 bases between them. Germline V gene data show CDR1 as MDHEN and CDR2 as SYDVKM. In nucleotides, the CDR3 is TGTGCCAGCAGTTTTGGAGTGGGTGAAGCCAAAAACATTCAGTACTTC. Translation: CASSFGVGEAKNIQYF.

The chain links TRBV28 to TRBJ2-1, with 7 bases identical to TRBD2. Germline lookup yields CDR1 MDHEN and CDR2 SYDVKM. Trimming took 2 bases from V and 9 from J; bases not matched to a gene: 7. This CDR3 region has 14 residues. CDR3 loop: CASSLGWGLLEQFF. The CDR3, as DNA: TGTGCCAGCAGTTTAGGCTGGGGACTACTTGAGCAGTTCTTC.

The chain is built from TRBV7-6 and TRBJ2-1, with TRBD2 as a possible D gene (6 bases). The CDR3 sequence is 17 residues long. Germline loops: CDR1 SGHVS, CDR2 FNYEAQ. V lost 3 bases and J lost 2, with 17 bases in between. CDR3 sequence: CASSFTFGSNAYNEQFF. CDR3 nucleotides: TGTGCCAGCAGCTTCACCTTCGGGAGTAACGCCTACAATGAGCAGTTCTTC.

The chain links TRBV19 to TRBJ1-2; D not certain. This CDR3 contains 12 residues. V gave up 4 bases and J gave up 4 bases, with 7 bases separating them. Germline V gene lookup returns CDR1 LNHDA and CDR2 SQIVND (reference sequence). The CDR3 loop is CASSRPGYGYTF. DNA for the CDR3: TGTGCCAGTAGTAGACCAGGCTATGGCTACACCTTC.